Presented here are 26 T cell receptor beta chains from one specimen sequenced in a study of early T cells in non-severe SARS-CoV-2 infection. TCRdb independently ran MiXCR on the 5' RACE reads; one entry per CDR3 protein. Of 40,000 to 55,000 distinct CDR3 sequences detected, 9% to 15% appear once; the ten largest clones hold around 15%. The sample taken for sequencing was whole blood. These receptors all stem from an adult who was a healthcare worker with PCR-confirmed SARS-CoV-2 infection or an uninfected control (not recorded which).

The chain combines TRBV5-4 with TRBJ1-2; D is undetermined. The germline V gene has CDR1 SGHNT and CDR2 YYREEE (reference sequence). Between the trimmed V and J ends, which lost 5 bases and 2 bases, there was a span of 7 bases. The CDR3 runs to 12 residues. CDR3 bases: TGTGCCAGCAGGGGCAGCAACTATGGCTACACCTTC. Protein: CASRGSNYGYTF.

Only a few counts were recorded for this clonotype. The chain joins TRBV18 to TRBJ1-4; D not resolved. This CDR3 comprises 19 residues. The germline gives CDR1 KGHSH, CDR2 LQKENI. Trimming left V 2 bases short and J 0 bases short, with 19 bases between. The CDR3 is CASSPITRSPDATNEKLFF. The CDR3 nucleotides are TGTGCCAGCTCACCAATCACGAGAAGTCCTGACGCAACTAATGAAAAACTGTTTTTT.

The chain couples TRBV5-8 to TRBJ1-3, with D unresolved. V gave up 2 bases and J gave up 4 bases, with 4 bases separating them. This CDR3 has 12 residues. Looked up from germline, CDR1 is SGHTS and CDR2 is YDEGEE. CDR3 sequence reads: CASSFRGNTIYF. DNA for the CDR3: TGTGCCAGCAGCTTTAGGGGAAACACCATATATTTT.

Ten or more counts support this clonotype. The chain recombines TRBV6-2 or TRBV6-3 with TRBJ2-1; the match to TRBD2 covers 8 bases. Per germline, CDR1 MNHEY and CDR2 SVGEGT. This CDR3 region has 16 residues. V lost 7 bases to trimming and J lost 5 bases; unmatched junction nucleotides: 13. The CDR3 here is CASNQGAGVRNNEQFF. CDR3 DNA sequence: TGTGCCAGCAATCAGGGAGCGGGGGTAAGGAACAATGAGCAGTTCTTC.

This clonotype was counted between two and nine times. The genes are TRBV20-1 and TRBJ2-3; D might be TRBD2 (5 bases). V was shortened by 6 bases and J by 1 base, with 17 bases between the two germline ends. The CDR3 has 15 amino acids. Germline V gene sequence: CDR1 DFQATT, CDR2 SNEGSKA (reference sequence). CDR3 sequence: CSAERLSEGTDTQYF. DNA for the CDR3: TGCAGTGCCGAACGACTATCGGAGGGCACAGATACGCAGTATTTT.

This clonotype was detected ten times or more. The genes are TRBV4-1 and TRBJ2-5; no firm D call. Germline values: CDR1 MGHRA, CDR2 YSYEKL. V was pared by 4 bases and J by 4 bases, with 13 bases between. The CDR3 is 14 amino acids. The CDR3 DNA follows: TGCGCCAGCAGCCTCTCCCATCACGCAGAGACCCAGTACTTC. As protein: CASSLSHHAETQYF.

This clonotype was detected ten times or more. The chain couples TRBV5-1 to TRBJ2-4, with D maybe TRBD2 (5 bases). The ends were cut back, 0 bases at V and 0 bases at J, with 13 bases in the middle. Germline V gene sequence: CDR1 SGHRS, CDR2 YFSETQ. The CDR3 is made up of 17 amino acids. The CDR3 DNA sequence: TGCGCCAGCAGCTTGGCCGAGACTACCCCAGCCAAAAACATTCAGTACTTC. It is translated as CASSLAETTPAKNIQYF.

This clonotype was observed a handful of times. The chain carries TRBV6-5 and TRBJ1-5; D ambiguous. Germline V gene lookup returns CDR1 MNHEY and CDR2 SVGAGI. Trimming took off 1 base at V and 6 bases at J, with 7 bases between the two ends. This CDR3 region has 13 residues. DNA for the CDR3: TGTGCCAGCAGTTACTTTCAAGGTCAGCCCCAGCATTTT. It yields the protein CASSYFQGQPQHF.

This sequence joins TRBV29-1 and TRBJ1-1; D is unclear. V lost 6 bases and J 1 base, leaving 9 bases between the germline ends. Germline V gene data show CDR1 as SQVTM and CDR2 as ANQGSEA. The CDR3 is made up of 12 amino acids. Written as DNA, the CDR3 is TGCAGCGTGTTAGACACGAACACTGAAGCTTTCTTT. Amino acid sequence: CSVLDTNTEAFF.

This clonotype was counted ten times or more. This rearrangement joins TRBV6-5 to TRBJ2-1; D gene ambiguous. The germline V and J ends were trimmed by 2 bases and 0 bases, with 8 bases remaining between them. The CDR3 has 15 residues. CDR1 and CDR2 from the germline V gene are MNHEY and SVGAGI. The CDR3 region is CASSYGVHSYNEQFF. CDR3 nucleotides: TGTGCCAGCAGTTACGGTGTACACTCCTACAATGAGCAGTTCTTC.

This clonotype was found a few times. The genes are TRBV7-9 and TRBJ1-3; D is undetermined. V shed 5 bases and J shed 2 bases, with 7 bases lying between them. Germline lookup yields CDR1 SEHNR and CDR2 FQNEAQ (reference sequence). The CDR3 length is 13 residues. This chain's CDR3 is CASSPRAGNTIYF. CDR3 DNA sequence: TGTGCCAGCAGCCCACGAGCTGGAAACACCATATATTTT.

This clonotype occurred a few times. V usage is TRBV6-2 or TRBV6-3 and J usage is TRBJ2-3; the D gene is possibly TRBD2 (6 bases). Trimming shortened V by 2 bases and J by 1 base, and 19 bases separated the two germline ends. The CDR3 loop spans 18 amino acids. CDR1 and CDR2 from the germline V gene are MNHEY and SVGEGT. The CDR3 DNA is TGTGCCAGCAGTTACGTTGTAGCGGCCCCGGGACGCACAGATACGCAGTATTTT. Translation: CASSYVVAAPGRTDTQYF.

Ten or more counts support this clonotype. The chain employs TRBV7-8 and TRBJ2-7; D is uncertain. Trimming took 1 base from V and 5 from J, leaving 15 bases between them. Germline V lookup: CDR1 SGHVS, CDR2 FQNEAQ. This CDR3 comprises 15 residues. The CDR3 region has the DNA TGTGCCAGCAGCTTAGAACTCATTTTCCGTGACGAGCAGTACTTC. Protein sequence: CASSLELIFRDEQYF.

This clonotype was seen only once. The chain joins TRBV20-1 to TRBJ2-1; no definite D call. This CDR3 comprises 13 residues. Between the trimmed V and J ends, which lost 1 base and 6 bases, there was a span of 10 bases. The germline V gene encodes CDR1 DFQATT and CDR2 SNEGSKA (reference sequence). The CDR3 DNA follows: TGCAGTGCTAGAGGGCGCAGTGCCAATGAGCAGTTCTTC. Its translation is CSARGRSANEQFF.

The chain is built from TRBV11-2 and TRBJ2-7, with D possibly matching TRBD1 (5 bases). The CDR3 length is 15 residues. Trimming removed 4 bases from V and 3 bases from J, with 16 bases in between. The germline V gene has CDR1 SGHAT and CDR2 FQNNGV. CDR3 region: CASSSTAATHYEQYF. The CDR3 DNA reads TGTGCCAGCAGCTCGACAGCCGCGACCCACTACGAGCAGTACTTC.

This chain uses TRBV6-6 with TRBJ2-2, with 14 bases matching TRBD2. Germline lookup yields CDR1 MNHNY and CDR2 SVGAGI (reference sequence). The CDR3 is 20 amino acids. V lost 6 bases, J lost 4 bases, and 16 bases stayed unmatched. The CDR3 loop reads CASSPGTSGSRSRSTGELFF. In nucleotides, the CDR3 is TGTGCCAGCAGCCCCGGGACTAGCGGGAGTAGGTCGAGAAGCACCGGGGAGCTGTTTTTT.

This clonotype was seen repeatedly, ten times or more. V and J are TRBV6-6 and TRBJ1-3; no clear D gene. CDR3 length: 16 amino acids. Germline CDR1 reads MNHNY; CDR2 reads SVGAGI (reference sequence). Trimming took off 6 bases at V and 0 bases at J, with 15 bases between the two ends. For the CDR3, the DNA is TGTGCCAGCAGCCCACCCACTTGGGTCTCTGGAAACACCATATATTTT. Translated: CASSPPTWVSGNTIYF.

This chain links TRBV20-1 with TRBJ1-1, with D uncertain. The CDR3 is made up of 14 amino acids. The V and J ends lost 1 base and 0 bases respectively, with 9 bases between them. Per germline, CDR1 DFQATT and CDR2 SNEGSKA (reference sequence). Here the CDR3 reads CSARVPDMNTEAFF. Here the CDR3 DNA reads TGCAGTGCTAGAGTCCCAGATATGAACACTGAAGCTTTCTTT.

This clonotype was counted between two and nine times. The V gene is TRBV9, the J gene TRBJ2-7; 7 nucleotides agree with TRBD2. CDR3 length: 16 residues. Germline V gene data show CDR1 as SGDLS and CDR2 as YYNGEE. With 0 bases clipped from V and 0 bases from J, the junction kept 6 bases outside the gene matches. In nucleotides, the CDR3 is TGTGCCAGCAGCGTAGCGTCTAGCGGTAACTCCTACGAGCAGTACTTC. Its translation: CASSVASSGNSYEQYF.

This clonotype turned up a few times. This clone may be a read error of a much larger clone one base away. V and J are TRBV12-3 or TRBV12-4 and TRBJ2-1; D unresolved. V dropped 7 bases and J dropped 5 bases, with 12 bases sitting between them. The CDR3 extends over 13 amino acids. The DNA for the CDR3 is TGTGCCAGCAATAGCCCTTATAACAATGAGCAGTTCTTC. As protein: CASNSPYNNEQFF.

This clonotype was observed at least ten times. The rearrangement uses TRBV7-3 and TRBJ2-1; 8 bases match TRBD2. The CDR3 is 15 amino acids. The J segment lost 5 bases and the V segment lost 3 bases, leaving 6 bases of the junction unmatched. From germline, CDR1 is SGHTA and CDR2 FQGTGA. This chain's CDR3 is CASSFLGGAHNEQFF. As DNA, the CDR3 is TGTGCCAGCAGCTTCCTCGGGGGGGCTCACAATGAGCAGTTCTTC.

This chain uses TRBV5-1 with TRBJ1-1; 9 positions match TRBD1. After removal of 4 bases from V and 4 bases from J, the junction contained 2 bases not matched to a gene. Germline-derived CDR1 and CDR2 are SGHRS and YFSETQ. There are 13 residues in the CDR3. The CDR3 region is CASSMTGGTEAFF. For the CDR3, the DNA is TGCGCCAGCAGCATGACAGGGGGCACTGAAGCTTTCTTT.

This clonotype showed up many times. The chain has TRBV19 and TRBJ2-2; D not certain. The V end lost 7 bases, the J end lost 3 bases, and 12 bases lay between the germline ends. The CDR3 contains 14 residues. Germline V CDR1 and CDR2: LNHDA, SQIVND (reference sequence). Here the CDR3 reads CASTRGMYTGELFF. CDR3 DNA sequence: TGTGCCAGTACCCGCGGAATGTACACCGGGGAGCTGTTTTTT.

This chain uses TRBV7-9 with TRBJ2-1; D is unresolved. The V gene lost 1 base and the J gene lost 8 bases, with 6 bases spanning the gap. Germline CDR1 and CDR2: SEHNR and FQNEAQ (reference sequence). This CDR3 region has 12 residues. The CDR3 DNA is TGTGCCAGCAGCTTAGTTTCCCATGAGCAGTTCTTC. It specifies CASSLVSHEQFF.

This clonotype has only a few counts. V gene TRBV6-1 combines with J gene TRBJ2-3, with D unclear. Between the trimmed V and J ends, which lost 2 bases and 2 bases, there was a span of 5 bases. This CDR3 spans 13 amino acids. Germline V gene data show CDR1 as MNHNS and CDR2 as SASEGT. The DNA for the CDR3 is TGTGCCAGCAGTGAAAGTTCCACAGATACGCAGTATTTT. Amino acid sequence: CASSESSTDTQYF.

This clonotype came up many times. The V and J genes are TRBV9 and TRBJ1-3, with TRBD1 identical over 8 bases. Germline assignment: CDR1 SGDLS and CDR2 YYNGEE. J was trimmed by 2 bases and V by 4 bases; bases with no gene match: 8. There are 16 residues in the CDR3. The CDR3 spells CASSWGQALTGNTIYF. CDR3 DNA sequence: TGTGCCAGCAGCTGGGGACAGGCTCTCACTGGAAACACCATATATTTT.